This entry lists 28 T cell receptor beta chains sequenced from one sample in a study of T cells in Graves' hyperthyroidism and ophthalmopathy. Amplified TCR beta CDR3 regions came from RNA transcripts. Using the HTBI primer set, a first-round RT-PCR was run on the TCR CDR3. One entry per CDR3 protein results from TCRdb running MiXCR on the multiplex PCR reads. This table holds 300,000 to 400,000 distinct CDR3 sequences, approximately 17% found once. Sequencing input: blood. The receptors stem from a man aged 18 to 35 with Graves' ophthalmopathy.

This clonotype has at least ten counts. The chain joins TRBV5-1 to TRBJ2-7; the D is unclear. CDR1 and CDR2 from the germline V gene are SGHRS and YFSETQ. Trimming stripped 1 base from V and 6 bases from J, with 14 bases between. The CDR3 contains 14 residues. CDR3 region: CASSLRQYLSEQYF. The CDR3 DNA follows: TGCGCCAGCAGCTTGAGACAATACCTCTCCGAGCAGTACTTC.

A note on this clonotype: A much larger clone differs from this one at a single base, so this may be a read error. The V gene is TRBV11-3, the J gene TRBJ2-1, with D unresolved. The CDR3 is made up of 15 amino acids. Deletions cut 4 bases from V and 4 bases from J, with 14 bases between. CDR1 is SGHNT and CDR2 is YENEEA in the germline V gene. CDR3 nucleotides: TGTGCCAGCAGCTCAAGGTGGTCCGGATACAATGAGCAGTTCTTC. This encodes CASSSRWSGYNEQFF.

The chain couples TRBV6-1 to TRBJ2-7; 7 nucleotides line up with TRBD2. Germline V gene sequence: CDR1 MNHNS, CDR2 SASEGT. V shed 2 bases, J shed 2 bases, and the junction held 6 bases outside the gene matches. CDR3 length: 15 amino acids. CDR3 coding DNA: TGTGCCAGCAGTGAACAGGCTCTAGCGGCCTACGAGCAGTACTTC. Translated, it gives CASSEQALAAYEQYF.

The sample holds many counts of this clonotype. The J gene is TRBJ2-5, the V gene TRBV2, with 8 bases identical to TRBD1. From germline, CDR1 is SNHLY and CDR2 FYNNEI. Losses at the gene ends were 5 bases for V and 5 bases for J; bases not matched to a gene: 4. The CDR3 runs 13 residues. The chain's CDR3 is CASSRQGLETQYF. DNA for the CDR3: TGTGCCAGCAGTCGACAGGGGTTGGAGACCCAGTACTTC.

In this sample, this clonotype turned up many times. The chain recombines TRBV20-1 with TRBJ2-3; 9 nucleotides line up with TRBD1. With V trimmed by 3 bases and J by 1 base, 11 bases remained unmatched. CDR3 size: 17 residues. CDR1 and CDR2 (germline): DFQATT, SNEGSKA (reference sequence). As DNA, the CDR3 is TGCAGTGCTAGCGGTAGGGTGAGGACAGGGGGCACAGATACGCAGTATTTT. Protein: CSASGRVRTGGTDTQYF.

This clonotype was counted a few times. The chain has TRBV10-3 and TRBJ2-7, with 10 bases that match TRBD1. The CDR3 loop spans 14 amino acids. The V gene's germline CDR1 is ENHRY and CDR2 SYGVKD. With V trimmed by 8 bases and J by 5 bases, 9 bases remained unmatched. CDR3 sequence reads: CAIGLGQGFHEQYF. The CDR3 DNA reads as TGTGCCATCGGTTTGGGACAGGGGTTTCACGAGCAGTACTTC.

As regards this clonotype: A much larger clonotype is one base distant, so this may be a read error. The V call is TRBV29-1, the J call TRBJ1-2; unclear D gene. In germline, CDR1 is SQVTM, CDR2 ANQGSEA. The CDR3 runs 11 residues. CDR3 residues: CNGLGLSGYTF. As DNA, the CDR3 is TGCAACGGGCTAGGGTTATCTGGCTACACCTTC.

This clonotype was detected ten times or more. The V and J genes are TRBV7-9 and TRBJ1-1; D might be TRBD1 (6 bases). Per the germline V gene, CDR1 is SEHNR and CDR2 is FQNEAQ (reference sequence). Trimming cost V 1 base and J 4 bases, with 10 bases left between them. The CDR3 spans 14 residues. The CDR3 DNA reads TGTGCCAGCAGCTTAGATGGGGGGCCCACTGAAGCTTTCTTT. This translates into CASSLDGGPTEAFF.

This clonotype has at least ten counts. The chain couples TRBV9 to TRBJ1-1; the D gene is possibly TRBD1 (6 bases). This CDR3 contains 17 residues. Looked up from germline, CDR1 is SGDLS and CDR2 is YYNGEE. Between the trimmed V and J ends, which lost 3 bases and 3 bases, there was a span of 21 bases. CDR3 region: CASSGTRGGHRDTEAFF. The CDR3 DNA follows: TGTGCCAGCAGCGGCACCCGGGGGGGGCACCGGGACACTGAAGCTTTCTTT. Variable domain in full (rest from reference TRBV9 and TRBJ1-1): DSGVTQTPKHLITATGQRVTLRCSPRSGDLSVYWYQQSLDQGLQFLIQYYNGEERAKGNILERFSAQQFPDLHSELNLSSLELGDSALYFCASSGTRGGHRDTEAFFGQGTRLTVV.

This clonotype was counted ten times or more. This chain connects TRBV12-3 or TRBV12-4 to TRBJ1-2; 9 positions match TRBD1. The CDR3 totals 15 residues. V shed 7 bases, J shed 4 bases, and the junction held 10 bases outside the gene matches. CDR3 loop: CASTPWTGDPYGYTF. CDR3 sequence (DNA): TGTGCCAGCACTCCCTGGACAGGGGATCCCTATGGCTACACCTTC.

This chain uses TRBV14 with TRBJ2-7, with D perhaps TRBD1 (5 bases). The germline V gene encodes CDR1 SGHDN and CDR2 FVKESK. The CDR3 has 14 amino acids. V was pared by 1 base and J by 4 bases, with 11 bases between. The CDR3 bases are TGTGCCAGCAGCCAAGGCAGGGCAGGGTACGAGCAGTACTTC. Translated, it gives CASSQGRAGYEQYF.

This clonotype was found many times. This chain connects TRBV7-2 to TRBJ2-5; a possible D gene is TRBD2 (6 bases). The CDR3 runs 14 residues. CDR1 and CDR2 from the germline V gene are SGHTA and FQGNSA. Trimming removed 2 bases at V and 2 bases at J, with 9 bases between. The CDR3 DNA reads TGTGCCAGCAGCTTAAACGGGGGACAAGAGACCCAGTACTTC. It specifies CASSLNGGQETQYF.

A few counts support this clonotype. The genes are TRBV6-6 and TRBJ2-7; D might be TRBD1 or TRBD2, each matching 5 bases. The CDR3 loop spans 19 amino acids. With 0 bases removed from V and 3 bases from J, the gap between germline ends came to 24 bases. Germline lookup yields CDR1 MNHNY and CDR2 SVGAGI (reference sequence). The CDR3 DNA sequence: TGTGCCAGCAGTTACTCGATGGTAAACTGGGGGACGGATTACTACGAGCAGTACTTC. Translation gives CASSYSMVNWGTDYYEQYF.

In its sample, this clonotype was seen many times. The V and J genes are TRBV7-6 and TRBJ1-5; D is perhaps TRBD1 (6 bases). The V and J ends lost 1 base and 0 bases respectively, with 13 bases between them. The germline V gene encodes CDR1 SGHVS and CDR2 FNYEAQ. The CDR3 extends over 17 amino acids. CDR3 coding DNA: TGTGCCAGCAGCTTAGAGGGGGGACCTCTTAGCAATCAGCCCCAGCATTTT. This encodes CASSLEGGPLSNQPQHF.

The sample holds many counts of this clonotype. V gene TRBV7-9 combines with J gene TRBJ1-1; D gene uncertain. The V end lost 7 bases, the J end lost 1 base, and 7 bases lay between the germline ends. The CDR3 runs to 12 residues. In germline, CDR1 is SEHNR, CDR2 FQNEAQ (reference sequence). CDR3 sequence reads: CASILQNTEAFF. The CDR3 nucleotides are TGTGCCAGCATACTTCAGAACACTGAAGCTTTCTTT.

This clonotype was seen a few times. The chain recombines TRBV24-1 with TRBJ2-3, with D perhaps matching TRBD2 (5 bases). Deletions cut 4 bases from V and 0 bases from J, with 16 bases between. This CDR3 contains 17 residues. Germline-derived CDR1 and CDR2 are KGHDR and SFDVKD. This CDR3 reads CATSDPRPGTSTDTQYF. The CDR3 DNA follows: TGTGCCACCAGTGACCCACGGCCGGGAACTAGCACAGATACGCAGTATTTT.

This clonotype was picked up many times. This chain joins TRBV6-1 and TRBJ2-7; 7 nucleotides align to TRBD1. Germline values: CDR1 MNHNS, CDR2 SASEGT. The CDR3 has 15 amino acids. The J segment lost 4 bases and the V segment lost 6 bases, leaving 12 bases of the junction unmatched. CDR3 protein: CASRSPPGGVYEQYF. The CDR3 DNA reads TGTGCCAGCAGGAGCCCCCCAGGGGGAGTTTACGAGCAGTACTTC.

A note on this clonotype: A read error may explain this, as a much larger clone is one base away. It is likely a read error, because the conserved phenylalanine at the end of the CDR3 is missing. The CDR3 spells CASSPTGDRTPYNEQFL. The CDR3 nucleotides are TGTGCCAGCAGCCCGACAGGCGACAGGACCCCCTACAATGAGCAGTTCCTC. V and J are TRBV13 and TRBJ2-1; a possible D gene is TRBD1 (6 bases). V was cut by 5 bases and J by 2 bases, with 19 bases left in between. The germline gives CDR1 PRHDT, CDR2 FYEKMQ (reference sequence). CDR3 size: 17 residues.

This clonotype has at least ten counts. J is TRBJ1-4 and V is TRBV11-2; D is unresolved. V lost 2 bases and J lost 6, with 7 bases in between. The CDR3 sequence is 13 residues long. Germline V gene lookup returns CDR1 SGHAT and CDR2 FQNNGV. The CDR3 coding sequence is TGTGCCAGCAGCTTAAGTACTGATGAAAAACTGTTTTTT. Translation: CASSLSTDEKLFF.

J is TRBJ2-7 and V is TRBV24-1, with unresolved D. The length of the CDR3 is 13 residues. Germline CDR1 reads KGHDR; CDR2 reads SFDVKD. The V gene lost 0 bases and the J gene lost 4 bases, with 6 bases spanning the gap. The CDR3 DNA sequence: TGTGCCACCAGTGATTTGTGGGGATACGAGCAGTACTTC. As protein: CATSDLWGYEQYF.

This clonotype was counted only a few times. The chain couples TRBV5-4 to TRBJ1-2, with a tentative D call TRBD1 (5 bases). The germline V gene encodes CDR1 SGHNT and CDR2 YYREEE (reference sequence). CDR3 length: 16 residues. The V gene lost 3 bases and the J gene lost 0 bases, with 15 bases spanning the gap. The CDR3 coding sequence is TGTGCCAGCAGCTGGGACGGAAACCCTTCTAACTATGGCTACACCTTC. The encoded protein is CASSWDGNPSNYGYTF. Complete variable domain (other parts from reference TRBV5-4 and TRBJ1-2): ETGVTQSPTHLIKTRGQQVTLRCSSQSGHNTVSWYQQALGQGPQFIFQYYREEENGRGNFPPRFSGLQFPNYSSELNVNALELDDSALYLCASSWDGNPSNYGYTFGSGTRLTVV.

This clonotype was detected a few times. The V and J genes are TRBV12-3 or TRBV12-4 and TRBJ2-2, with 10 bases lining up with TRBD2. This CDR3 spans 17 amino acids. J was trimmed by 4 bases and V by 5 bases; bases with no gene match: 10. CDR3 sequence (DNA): TGTGCCAGCAGTGGTCAAGCGGGGGGGCATCGCACCGGGGAGCTGTTTTTT. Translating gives CASSGQAGGHRTGELFF.

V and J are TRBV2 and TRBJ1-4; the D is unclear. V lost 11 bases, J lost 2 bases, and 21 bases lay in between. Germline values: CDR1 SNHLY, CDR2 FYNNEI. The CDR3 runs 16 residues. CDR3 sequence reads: CARGDPAESTNEKLFF. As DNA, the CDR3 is TGTGCCCGCGGTGACCCGGCGGAATCCACTAATGAAAAACTGTTTTTT.

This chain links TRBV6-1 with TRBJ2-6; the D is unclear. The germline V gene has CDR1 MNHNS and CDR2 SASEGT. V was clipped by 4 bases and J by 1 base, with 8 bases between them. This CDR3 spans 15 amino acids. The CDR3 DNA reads TGTGCCAGCAGTGCAAGTGTGTCTGGGGCCAACGTCCTGACTTTC. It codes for CASSASVSGANVLTF.

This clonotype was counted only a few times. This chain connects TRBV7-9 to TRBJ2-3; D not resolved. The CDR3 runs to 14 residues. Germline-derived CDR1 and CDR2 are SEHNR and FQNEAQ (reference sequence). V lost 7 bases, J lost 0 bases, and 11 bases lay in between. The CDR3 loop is CASMTQASTDTQYF. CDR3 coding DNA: TGTGCCAGCATGACTCAAGCTAGCACAGATACGCAGTATTTT.

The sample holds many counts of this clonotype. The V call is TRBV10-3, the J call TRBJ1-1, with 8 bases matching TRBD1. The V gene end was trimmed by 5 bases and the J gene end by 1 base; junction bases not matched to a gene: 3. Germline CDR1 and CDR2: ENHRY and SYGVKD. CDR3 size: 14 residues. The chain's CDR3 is CAISSGTGNTEAFF. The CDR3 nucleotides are TGTGCCATCAGTTCCGGGACAGGGAACACTGAAGCTTTCTTT.

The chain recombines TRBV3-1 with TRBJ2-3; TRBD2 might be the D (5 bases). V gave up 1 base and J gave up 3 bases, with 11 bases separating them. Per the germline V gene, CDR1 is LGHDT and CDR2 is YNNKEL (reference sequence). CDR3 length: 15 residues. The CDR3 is CASSQGHEGTDTQYF. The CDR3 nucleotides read TGTGCCAGCAGCCAAGGCCATGAGGGAACAGATACGCAGTATTTT.

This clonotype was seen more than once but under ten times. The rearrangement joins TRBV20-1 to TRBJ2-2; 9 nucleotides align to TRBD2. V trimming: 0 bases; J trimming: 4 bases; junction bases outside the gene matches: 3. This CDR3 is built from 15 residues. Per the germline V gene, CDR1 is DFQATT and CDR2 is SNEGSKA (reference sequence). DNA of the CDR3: TGCAGTGCTAGAGACAGCGGGGGGCCCACCGGGGAGCTGTTTTTT. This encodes CSARDSGGPTGELFF.